The 12 T cell receptor beta chains below all came from one sample that was sequenced in a study of CD8 T cells in ankylosing spondylitis. For these TCRs, the target antigens are not known. The study's findings and limits: Characteristic of ankylosing spondylitis blood, it appeared, was a TCR beta motif comprising about eight highly homologous variants.

TCRdb processed the 5' RACE reads anew with MiXCR; each CDR3 protein has one entry. Of more than 500,000 distinct CDR3 sequences in the sample, under 5.5% were seen once. The sequencing sample was made of blood, either unsorted or a sorted T cell fraction (not recorded which). The receptors were sampled from a male donor with ankylosing spondylitis.

This clonotype was counted at least ten times. The chain has TRBV9 and TRBJ2-5, with D uncertain. Germline V gives CDR1 SGDLS, CDR2 YYNGEE. V lost 0 bases to trimming and J lost 5 bases, with 11 bases between them. The CDR3 consists of 14 residues. The CDR3 is CASSVARSLETQYF. The CDR3 coding sequence is TGTGCCAGCAGCGTAGCTAGGAGCCTTGAGACCCAGTACTTC.

This clonotype was seen repeatedly, ten times or more. The chain joins TRBV20-1 to TRBJ1-4, with D possibly being TRBD1 (5 bases). CDR1 and CDR2 (germline): DFQATT, SNEGSKA (reference sequence). The CDR3 loop spans 12 amino acids. The ends were cut back, 5 bases at V and 8 bases at J, with 12 bases in the middle. CDR3 protein: CSAPLRDEKLFF. CDR3 DNA sequence: TGCAGTGCTCCTCTGAGGGACGAAAAACTGTTTTTT.

This clonotype was counted ten times or more. J is TRBJ1-2 and V is TRBV20-1; unclear D gene. This CDR3 is built from 13 residues. The germline V gene has CDR1 DFQATT and CDR2 SNEGSKA (reference sequence). Trimming removed 6 bases at V and 5 bases at J, with 16 bases between. The DNA of the CDR3 is TGCAGTGCCAGTGAGGGCCACTCTTATGGCTACACCTTC. Translating gives CSASEGHSYGYTF.

This clonotype appeared many times. V usage is TRBV4-3 and J usage is TRBJ2-5; D might be TRBD1 or TRBD2, each matching 6 bases. The germline CDR1 and CDR2 sequences are LGHNA and YSLEER. The germline V and J ends were trimmed by 0 bases and 4 bases, with 21 bases remaining between them. This CDR3 contains 18 residues. CDR3 in DNA: TGCGCCAGCAGCCAAGATCGGTTTATCGGGGGCTTTGGAGAGACCCAGTACTTC. This codes for CASSQDRFIGGFGETQYF.

Ten or more counts support this clonotype. The V and J genes are TRBV4-1 and TRBJ1-6; D is perhaps TRBD1 (5 bases). Germline loops: CDR1 MGHRA, CDR2 YSYEKL. Deletions cut 1 base from V and 7 bases from J, with 14 bases between. The CDR3 is made up of 16 amino acids. The CDR3 nucleotides are TGCGCCAGCAGCCAAGGCGCCGGGACTGAGAATTCACCCCTCCACTTT. Translation: CASSQGAGTENSPLHF.

The sample holds many counts of this clonotype. The chain combines TRBV5-1 with TRBJ2-3; TRBD2 agrees at 13 bases. CDR3 length: 17 amino acids. The trim removed 3 bases at V and 7 bases at J, leaving 11 bases unmatched. Germline CDR1 is SGHRS and CDR2 is YFSETQ. The DNA for the CDR3 is TGCGCCAGCAGCTCAAGCGAACTAGCGGGAGGGTCATATACGCAGTATTTT. Translating it yields CASSSSELAGGSYTQYF.

This clonotype was detected ten times or more. The chain recombines TRBV5-1 with TRBJ1-6, with 12 bases identical to TRBD1. This CDR3 comprises 16 residues. The V segment lost 0 bases and the J segment 10 bases; nucleotides outside the gene matches: 5. Germline CDR1 SGHRS, CDR2 YFSETQ. The CDR3 reads CASSLDLGTGGSPLHF. CDR3 coding DNA: TGCGCCAGCAGCTTGGATTTAGGGACAGGGGGCTCACCCCTCCACTTT.

This clonotype was detected many times. The chain joins TRBV12-3 or TRBV12-4 to TRBJ1-1; no definite D call. This CDR3 contains 13 residues. V lost 2 bases to trimming and J lost 6 bases, with 10 bases between them. CDR3 region: CASSLREGAEAFF. DNA for the CDR3: TGTGCCAGCAGTTTAAGAGAGGGCGCTGAAGCTTTCTTT.

Ten or more counts support this clonotype. This chain connects TRBV20-1 to TRBJ1-6; 7 bases fit TRBD1. From germline, CDR1 is DFQATT and CDR2 SNEGSKA (reference sequence). This CDR3 comprises 15 residues. Losses at the gene ends were 3 bases for V and 10 bases for J; bases not matched to a gene: 12. CDR3 protein: CSASGRGRGMSPLHF. In nucleotides, the CDR3 is TGCAGTGCTAGCGGAAGGGGCAGGGGGATGTCACCCCTCCACTTT.

This clonotype was counted ten times or more. The V and J genes are TRBV15 and TRBJ1-5; 7 bases line up with TRBD1. This CDR3 contains 17 residues. The junction had 14 bases not matched to a gene; V was cut back by 5 bases and J by 4 bases. The germline V gene has CDR1 LNHNV and CDR2 YYDKDF (reference sequence). DNA of the CDR3: TGTGCCACCAGCGGGGGAGGGGGCTACAAGGCAAATCAGCCCCAGCATTTT. As protein: CATSGGGGYKANQPQHF.

This clonotype was observed many times. The chain links TRBV4-3 to TRBJ2-5, with 7 bases matching TRBD1. CDR3 length equals 15 residues. J gave up 4 bases and V 4 bases, and 9 bases lay outside the gene matches. Germline-derived CDR1 and CDR2 are LGHNA and YSLEER. The CDR3 loop reads CASSPHRGMGETQYF. CDR3 bases: TGCGCCAGCAGCCCCCACAGGGGAATGGGAGAGACCCAGTACTTC.

In this sample, this clonotype turned up many times. The genes are TRBV18 and TRBJ2-7; a possible D gene is TRBD1 (6 bases). The V and J ends lost 2 bases and 2 bases respectively, with 10 bases between them. The CDR3 covers 14 residues. The germline V gene encodes CDR1 KGHSH and CDR2 LQKENI. In DNA, the CDR3 is TGTGCCAGCTCACCAGCAGGGGCTGCCTACGAGCAGTACTTC. The encoded protein is CASSPAGAAYEQYF.